The 29 T cell receptor beta chains listed next were all sequenced from one sample in a study of cytomegalovirus exposure and HLA in healthy donors. PCR used 60 Vbeta primers and 13 Jbeta primers. This table comes from immunoSEQ multiplex PCR, and its TCRdb copy is limited to in-frame clones, with some not included. This table has approximately 160,000 clones, roughly 72% appearing once. Sequencing was done on a sample of PBMCs. These receptors all stem from a woman between 35 and 50 years old in good health and CMV-seronegative.

This clone appeared a single time. This chain links TRBV29-1 with TRBJ2-3; 8 bases align to TRBD1. This CDR3 is built from 15 residues. The V and J ends lost 3 bases and 1 base, in that order; junction bases with no gene match: 6. Germline CDR1 and CDR2: SQVTM and ANQGSEA. CDR3 sequence (DNA): TGCAGCGTTGATCGGCAGGGGGCTGGCACAGATACGCAGTATTTT. Amino acid sequence: CSVDRQGAGTDTQYF.

This rearrangement joins TRBV9 to TRBJ2-3; 10 positions agree with TRBD2. Germline V lookup: CDR1 SGDLS, CDR2 YYNGEE. V gave up 1 base and J gave up 3 bases; unmatched junction bases: 2. CDR3 size: 15 residues. CDR3 sequence (DNA): TGTGCCAGCAGCGTAACTAGCGGGAAAACAGATACGCAGTATTTT. Encoded protein: CASSVTSGKTDTQYF.

The chain carries TRBV10-3 and TRBJ1-2; D perhaps matches TRBD1 (6 bases). Germline V CDR1 and CDR2: ENHRY, SYGVKD. This CDR3 region has 14 residues. Between the trimmed V and J ends, which lost 7 bases and 5 bases, there was a span of 17 bases. The CDR3 is CAIKGTGQKYGYTF. The CDR3 DNA reads as TGTGCCATCAAAGGTACCGGACAGAAGTATGGCTACACCTTC.

The genes are TRBV2 and TRBJ2-3, with TRBD2 matching 8 bases. CDR1 is SNHLY and CDR2 is FYNNEI in the germline V gene. The CDR3 extends over 15 amino acids. V lost 8 bases, J lost 4 bases, and 11 bases stayed unmatched. DNA of the CDR3: TGTGCCAGCTCCCGGACTAGCAAGGATGCAGATACGCAGTATTTT. The encoded protein is CASSRTSKDADTQYF.

This clone has only a few counts. The chain uses TRBV19 and TRBJ2-7; 7 nucleotides agree with TRBD1. The CDR3 has 16 amino acids. V lost 5 bases to trimming and J lost 3 bases; unmatched junction nucleotides: 13. From germline, CDR1 is LNHDA and CDR2 SQIVND (reference sequence). For the CDR3, the DNA is TGTGCCAGTAGTGCCCGTCCACAGGGGATCTTCTACGAGCAGTACTTC. Translated, it gives CASSARPQGIFYEQYF.

The chain employs TRBV18 and TRBJ2-3, with D hard to call. Trimming left V 3 bases short and J 2 bases short, with 9 bases between. Looked up from germline, CDR1 is KGHSH and CDR2 is LQKENI. This CDR3 is 14 amino acids long. CDR3 loop: CASSPGSDTDTQYF. The DNA of the CDR3 is TGTGCCAGCTCACCCGGGTCTGACACAGATACGCAGTATTTT.

The chain employs TRBV2 and TRBJ2-3, with D possibly TRBD2 on 5 matching bases. V dropped 8 bases and J dropped 3 bases, with 12 bases sitting between them. Germline V CDR1 and CDR2: SNHLY, FYNNEI. The CDR3 runs 13 residues. The CDR3 protein is CASLQRNTDTQYF. The CDR3 coding sequence is TGTGCCAGCCTCCAGCGGAATACAGATACGCAGTATTTT.

This chain connects TRBV14 to TRBJ1-1; D is uncertain. The CDR3 contains 14 residues. With 3 bases removed from V and 5 bases from J, the gap between germline ends came to 13 bases. CDR1 is SGHDN, CDR2 FVKESK, per germline. The CDR3 DNA reads TGTGCCAGCAGCCAGGGCTGGGGAGGGACTGAAGCTTTCTTT. This translates into CASSQGWGGTEAFF.

The CDR3 nucleotides are TGTGCCAGCAGTTCCGGACTGATTAGAGATCAGCCCCAGCATTTT. Translated, it gives CASSSGLIRDQPQHF. The J gene is TRBJ1-5, the V gene TRBV27; D is unresolved. The length of the CDR3 is 15 residues. CDR1 is MNHEY and CDR2 is SMNVEV in the germline V gene (reference sequence). Trimming removed 4 bases from V and 5 bases from J, with 15 bases in between.

This chain connects TRBV6-5 to TRBJ1-5; D may be TRBD1 (5 bases). The CDR3 extends over 14 amino acids. Trimming took 5 bases from V and 1 from J, leaving 9 bases between them. CDR1 is MNHEY and CDR2 is SVGAGI in the germline V gene. In nucleotides, the CDR3 is TGTGCCAGCAGTCCCGGGGGGAGCAATCAGCCCCAGCATTTT. Its translation is CASSPGGSNQPQHF.

This chain uses TRBV7-9 with TRBJ2-5; TRBD2 agrees at 7 bases. V gave up 1 base and J gave up 5 bases; unmatched junction bases: 4. This CDR3 is built from 14 residues. CDR1 and CDR2 from the germline V gene are SEHNR and FQNEAQ (reference sequence). The CDR3 nucleotides are TGTGCCAGCAGCTTAGTGGCGCGGGGGGAGACCCAGTACTTC. It is translated as CASSLVARGETQYF.

This chain links TRBV6-1 with TRBJ2-5; 8 bases map to TRBD2. The germline V gene has CDR1 MNHNS and CDR2 SASEGT. The J segment lost 2 bases and the V segment lost 3 bases, leaving 5 bases of the junction unmatched. The CDR3 extends over 15 amino acids. CDR3 DNA sequence: TGTGCCAGCAGTGAGGGACTAGGGCCACAAGAGACCCAGTACTTC. Its translation is CASSEGLGPQETQYF.

The chain recombines TRBV5-6 with TRBJ2-4; 7 positions match TRBD1. The germline V gene encodes CDR1 SGHDT and CDR2 YYEEEE. V trimming: 4 bases; J trimming: 2 bases; junction bases outside the gene matches: 3. The CDR3 extends over 14 amino acids. This chain's CDR3 is CASSIQGSKNIQYF. For the CDR3, the DNA is TGTGCCAGCAGCATACAGGGGTCCAAAAACATTCAGTACTTC.

V usage is TRBV5-1 and J usage is TRBJ2-5; 8 bases agree with TRBD1. The J call may not be correct, given that the DNA end is closer to TRBJ2-7. The CDR3 length is 14 residues. The germline gives CDR1 SGHRS, CDR2 YFSETQ. CDR3 residues: CASSSRGLSYEQYF. The CDR3 nucleotides read TGCGCCAGCAGCTCCAGGGGGCTTTCCTACGAGCAGTACTTC.

The table lists this clone with a count of one. The gene calls are TRBV27 and TRBJ2-1; 11 bases align to TRBD2. The germline V gene encodes CDR1 MNHEY and CDR2 SMNVEV (reference sequence). The CDR3 spans 15 residues. The V gene end was trimmed by 4 bases and the J gene end by 10 bases; junction bases not matched to a gene: 9. CDR3 loop: CASSSPPIAGGEQFF. As DNA, the CDR3 is TGTGCCAGCAGTTCCCCACCTATAGCGGGAGGGGAGCAGTTCTTC.

This clone was seen only a few times. V gene TRBV4-2 combines with J gene TRBJ2-7; 7 nucleotides align to TRBD2. V shed 0 bases and J 3 bases; nucleotides not matched to a gene: 5. The germline CDR1 and CDR2 sequences are LGHNA and YNFKEQ. This CDR3 region has 15 residues. This chain's CDR3 is CASSQDRTSDYEQYF. In DNA form, the CDR3 reads TGTGCCAGCAGCCAAGATAGAACTAGCGACTACGAGCAGTACTTC.

The rearrangement joins TRBV9 to TRBJ2-1, with 8 bases matching TRBD2. Germline V gene data show CDR1 as SGDLS and CDR2 as YYNGEE. The CDR3 is made up of 13 amino acids. J lost 12 bases, V lost 3 bases, and 8 bases had no gene match. The CDR3 sequence is CASSAVAGSWQFF. The CDR3 DNA sequence: TGTGCCAGCAGCGCGGTAGCGGGGAGCTGGCAGTTCTTC.

The chain links TRBV2 to TRBJ2-5; 9 bases agree with TRBD2. The CDR3 length is 15 residues. CDR1 and CDR2 (germline): SNHLY, FYNNEI. The trim removed 4 bases at V and 3 bases at J, leaving 6 bases unmatched. Here the CDR3 reads CASSAAGTSKETQYF. In DNA, the CDR3 is TGTGCCAGCAGTGCCGCCGGGACTAGCAAAGAGACCCAGTACTTC. The full variable domain, rest sourced from reference TRBV2 and TRBJ2-5, is EPEVTQTPSHQVTQMGQEVILRCVPISNHLYFYWYRQILGQKVEFLVSFYNNEISEKSEIFDDQFSVERPDGSNFTLKIRSTKLEDSAMYFCASSAAGTSKETQYFGPGTRLLVL.

The chain has TRBV9 and TRBJ1-4, with TRBD1 as a possible D gene (5 bases). Germline assignment: CDR1 SGDLS and CDR2 YYNGEE. CDR3 length: 16 residues. V was clipped by 3 bases and J by 8 bases, with 20 bases between them. CDR3 in DNA: TGTGCCAGCAGCGCGACCCCGGGGCCCGGGGGGGAAAAACTGTTTTTT. This gives the protein CASSATPGPGGEKLFF.

The gene calls are TRBV2 and TRBJ1-4, with TRBD1 identical over 8 bases. CDR1 is SNHLY, CDR2 FYNNEI, per germline. Trimming removed 4 bases from V and 8 bases from J; junction bases left unmatched: 6. This CDR3 region has 14 residues. The CDR3 DNA sequence: TGTGCCAGCAGTGGGACAGGGTTCGGCGAAAAACTGTTTTTT. It yields the protein CASSGTGFGEKLFF.

J is TRBJ2-1 and V is TRBV6-1; D gene unclear. Trimming stripped 2 bases from V and 6 bases from J, with 11 bases between. The CDR3 length is 14 residues. Germline values: CDR1 MNHNS, CDR2 SASEGT. The CDR3 nucleotides read TGTGCCAGCAGTGAACTACGGAGTTTCAATGAGCAGTTCTTC. This sequence encodes CASSELRSFNEQFF.

This clone turned up a few times. The genes are TRBV9 and TRBJ2-1, with 9 bases fitting TRBD2. The junction had 12 bases not matched to a gene; V was cut back by 0 bases and J by 8 bases. CDR3 length: 17 residues. CDR1 SGDLS and CDR2 YYNGEE come from the germline V gene. CDR3 DNA: TGTGCCAGCAGCGTAGCTGAGACTAGCGGCCCTCGGGATGAGCAGTTCTTC. Translated: CASSVAETSGPRDEQFF.

The chain has TRBV2 and TRBJ2-7; 7 positions agree with TRBD2. Germline V lookup: CDR1 SNHLY, CDR2 FYNNEI. The CDR3 extends over 11 amino acids. With V trimmed by 8 bases and J by 5 bases, 3 bases remained unmatched. CDR3: CASGRADEQYF. The CDR3, as DNA: TGTGCCAGCGGGAGGGCCGACGAGCAGTACTTC.

The rearrangement uses TRBV28 and TRBJ2-7; 7 bases match TRBD2. Germline loops: CDR1 MDHEN, CDR2 SYDVKM. The CDR3 is 13 amino acids. V shed 10 bases and J 4 bases; nucleotides not matched to a gene: 10. CDR3 sequence reads: CATRRLADYEQYF. The CDR3 DNA is TGTGCCACCAGAAGGCTAGCGGATTACGAGCAGTACTTC.

The chain is built from TRBV13 and TRBJ2-7; TRBD2 aligns across 7 bases. The CDR3 covers 14 residues. The V gene end was trimmed by 7 bases and the J gene end by 2 bases; junction bases not matched to a gene: 8. The germline gives CDR1 PRHDT, CDR2 FYEKMQ (reference sequence). The CDR3 DNA follows: TGTGCCAGCACCCCCGCGGGGGTTACCTACGAGCAGTACTTC. This codes for CASTPAGVTYEQYF.

The rearrangement joins TRBV9 to TRBJ2-5; 7 bases align to TRBD2. This CDR3 has 15 residues. From germline, CDR1 is SGDLS and CDR2 YYNGEE. Losses at the gene ends were 0 bases for V and 1 base for J; bases not matched to a gene: 3. The DNA of the CDR3 is TGTGCCAGCAGCGTAGGGCTAGCGGCCCAAGAGACCCAGTACTTC. Translation gives CASSVGLAAQETQYF.

The gene calls are TRBV11-3 and TRBJ2-7; TRBD2 matches at 8 bases. V lost 2 bases to trimming and J lost 1 base; unmatched junction nucleotides: 7. The V gene's germline CDR1 is SGHNT and CDR2 YENEEA. CDR3 size: 16 residues. CDR3 amino acids: CASSLLGSGTSYEQYF. In DNA, the CDR3 is TGTGCCAGCAGCTTACTGGGTAGCGGGACTTCCTACGAGCAGTACTTC.

The chain is built from TRBV5-1 and TRBJ2-1; a possible D gene is TRBD2 (6 bases). Per germline, CDR1 SGHRS and CDR2 YFSETQ. Trimming stripped 4 bases from V and 8 bases from J, with 19 bases between. This CDR3 comprises 15 residues. The CDR3, as DNA: TGCGCCAGCAGCGAGGGGAGGAACAGGTTGGATGAGCAGTTCTTC. Amino acid sequence: CASSEGRNRLDEQFF.

The CDR3 here is CASSFDRFSYNEQFF. The DNA for the CDR3 is TGTGCCAGCAGCTTCGACAGATTTTCCTACAATGAGCAGTTCTTC. This rearrangement joins TRBV5-4 to TRBJ2-1; maybe TRBD1 (5 bases). In germline, CDR1 is SGHNT, CDR2 YYREEE (reference sequence). The V and J ends lost 2 bases and 1 base respectively, with 10 bases between them. CDR3 length equals 15 residues.